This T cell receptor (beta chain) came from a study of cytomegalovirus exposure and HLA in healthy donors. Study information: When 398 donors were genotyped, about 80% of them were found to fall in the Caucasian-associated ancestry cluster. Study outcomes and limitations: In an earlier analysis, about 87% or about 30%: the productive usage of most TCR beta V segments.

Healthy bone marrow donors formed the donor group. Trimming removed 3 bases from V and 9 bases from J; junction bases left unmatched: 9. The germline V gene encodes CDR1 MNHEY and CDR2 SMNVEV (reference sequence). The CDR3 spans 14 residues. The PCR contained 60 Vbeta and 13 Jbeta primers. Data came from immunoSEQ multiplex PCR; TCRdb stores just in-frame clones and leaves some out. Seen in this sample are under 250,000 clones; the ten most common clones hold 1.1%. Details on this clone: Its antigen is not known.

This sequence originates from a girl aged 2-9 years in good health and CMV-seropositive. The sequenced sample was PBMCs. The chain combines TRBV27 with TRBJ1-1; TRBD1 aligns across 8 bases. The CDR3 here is CASSFPGQGGKAFF. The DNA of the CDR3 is TGTGCCAGCAGTTTCCCTGGACAGGGTGGTAAAGCTTTCTTT.